There are a few counts of the clone carrying this T cell receptor (beta chain). Its antigen remains unidentified. These data belong to a study of shared clonotypes between healthy human individuals. Study results and caveats: Among donors, clonotype sharing was expected to be affected by sequencing depth.

From germline, CDR1 is SGHRS and CDR2 YFSETQ. The CDR3 runs to 12 residues. V dropped 4 bases and J dropped 5 bases, with 8 bases sitting between them. This table comes from immunoSEQ multiplex PCR, and its TCRdb copy is limited to in-frame clones, with some not included. The profile covers more than 900,000 clones, with about 80% appearing a single time and 0.55% to 0.7% taken by the ten largest. This clonotype was obtained from a man aged 18 to 29 in good health. Some clones in this sample may be carry-over from other donors' samples. V is TRBV5-1 and J is TRBJ2-3; D call uncertain. The sequenced sample was memory CD4+ T cells from PBMCs. As for subset: CD45RA-negative fraction. CDR3 nucleotides: TGCGCCAGCAGCCATGAGAGAGATACGCAGTATTTT. The encoded protein is CASSHERDTQYF.